The TCR beta chain described here comes from a study of shared clonotypes between healthy human individuals. Across the whole study: A few men and two women, aged 18 to 49, were donors.

The CDR3 totals 14 residues. Trimming pared 4 bases from V and 8 bases from J, leaving 14 bases between. CDR1 is MNHEY, CDR2 SVGAGI, per germline. Per the study methods: Because ImmunoSEQ provided only junction sequences with no quality scores, the filtering differed. TCRdb's table, derived via immunoSEQ multiplex PCR, lists solely in-frame clones and lacks some. D and trimming were read from the DNA, whereas the V and J calls and clone size are those reported in that table. The table lists about 2.3 million clones, about 90% of them singletons. Free of recent acute infections or vaccinations, the donors were healthy HIV-negative adults. Naive CD45RA+ and memory CD45RA-negative subsets were split from CD4+ cells.

Sequenced sample: naive CD4+ T cells from PBMCs. Regarding subset: CD45RA+ positively selected. V is TRBV6-5 and J is TRBJ1-4; a possible D gene is TRBD1 (5 bases). The receptor was isolated from a man younger than 35 in good health. Some clones in this sample may be carry-over from other donors' samples. Here the CDR3 reads CASSLLQEREKLFF. As DNA, the CDR3 is TGTGCCAGCAGTTTATTACAGGAGAGGGAAAAACTGTTTTTT.